The present entry profiles one T cell receptor (beta chain) with its context. V trimming: 5 bases; J trimming: 4 bases; junction bases outside the gene matches: 3. CDR3 length equals 15 residues. Per germline, CDR1 SGHRS and CDR2 YFSETQ. While infection was still active, Seattle patients were enrolled and then followed longitudinally. In the study's own analysis: Quantification of nucleated cells was approximated via reference gene primer amplification. Libraries were prepared by immunoSEQ multiplex PCR; TCRdb keeps only in-frame clonotypes and omits some of them. V and J calls plus clone size are reproduced from that table; the DNA served to infer D and trimming. The sample holds about 320,000 clones, about nine tenths seen once. This specimen comes from a study of blood T cell repertoires in COVID-19. Background on the study: Specimens from acute and convalescent COVID-19 originated in the United States, Italy and Spain. The analysed material was cDNA or gDNA that came from T cells, B-cell-depleted T cells, or PBMCs.

This clonotype originated in a woman in her 30s with COVID-19, enrolled during active disease. The chain links TRBV5-1 to TRBJ2-2; TRBD2 matches at 12 bases. The sequencing sample was made of peripheral blood. The CDR3 region has the DNA TGCGCCAGCAGGGTACTAGCGGGAGGCACCGGGGAGCTGTTTTTT. Translating gives CASRVLAGGTGELFF.